This T cell receptor (beta chain) was retrieved from a study of PD-1 blockade in classical Hodgkin lymphoma. Study results and limitations: Underlying causes for the observed repertoire differences were not defined, possibly disease activity or prior therapy. Complete responders possessed baseline diversity comparable to newly diagnosed patients.

As regards this clone: Its matching antigen is unknown.

Patients all relapsed after autologous stem cell transplantation, and there was variation in brentuximab vedotin exposure. Assay used: immunoSEQ multiplex PCR; TCRdb lists only in-frame clones, some missing. The sample carries about 37,000 clones, 60% to 85% recorded once. The length of the CDR3 is 14 residues. Germline V CDR1 and CDR2: SGDLS, YYNGEE. V was clipped by 8 bases and J by 2 bases, with 15 bases between them. The clonotype originates from a human donor with classical Hodgkin lymphoma. V and J are TRBV9 and TRBJ2-3; D might be TRBD2 (6 bases). The sample consisted of peripheral blood mononuclear cells (PBMCs), taken at baseline. The CDR3 region is CASTPGLNTDTQYF. CDR3 sequence (DNA): TGTGCCAGTACCCCGGGACTTAACACAGATACGCAGTATTTT.